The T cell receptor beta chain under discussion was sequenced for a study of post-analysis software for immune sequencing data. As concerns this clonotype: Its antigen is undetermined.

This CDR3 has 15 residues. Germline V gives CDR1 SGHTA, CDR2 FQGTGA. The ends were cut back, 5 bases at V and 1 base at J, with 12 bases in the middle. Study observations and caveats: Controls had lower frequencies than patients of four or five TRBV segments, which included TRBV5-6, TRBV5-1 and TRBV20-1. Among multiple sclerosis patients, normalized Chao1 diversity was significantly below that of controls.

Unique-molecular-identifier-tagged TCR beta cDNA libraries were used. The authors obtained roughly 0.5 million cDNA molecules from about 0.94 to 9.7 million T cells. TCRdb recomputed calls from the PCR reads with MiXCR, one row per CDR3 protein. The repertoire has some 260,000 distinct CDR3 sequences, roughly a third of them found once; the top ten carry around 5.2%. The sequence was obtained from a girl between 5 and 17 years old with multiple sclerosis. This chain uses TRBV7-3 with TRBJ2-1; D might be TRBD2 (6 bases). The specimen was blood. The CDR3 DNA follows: TGTGCCAGCAGCCCCTATAGCGGTTCCTACAATGAGCAGTTCTTC. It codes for CASSPYSGSYNEQFF.